This T cell receptor (beta chain) was observed in a study of low-dose radiotherapy and immunotherapy resistance in tumors. The time point here: after trial treatment. The treatment: LDRT plus nivolumab, ipilimumab, low-dose cyclophosphamide and aspirin (RACIN trial). First-strand cDNA used TRAV- and TRBV-specific primers, covering alpha and beta chains. Amplification, which lasted about 20 PCR cycles, used a constant-region primer and V-primer adapter to amplify TCRs. TCRdb ran MiXCR on the reads and lists one entry per CDR3 protein. The sample consists of around 60,000 distinct CDR3 sequences, 20% to 25% of them appearing once. In its sample, this clonotype was seen many times. This receptor was taken from a male donor with prostate cancer. Sequenced here: PBMCs, sampled after low-dose radiotherapy plus immunotherapy.

CDR3 bases: TGTGCCAGTAGACAGGCCCCGGAGGTCGGTGGCTACACCTTC. Translating it yields CASRQAPEVGGYTF. The V and J genes are TRBV9 and TRBJ1-2; tentatively, D is TRBD1 (6 bases). The V end lost 8 bases, the J end lost 7 bases, and 21 bases lay between the germline ends. From germline, CDR1 is SGDLS and CDR2 YYNGEE. This CDR3 has 14 residues.